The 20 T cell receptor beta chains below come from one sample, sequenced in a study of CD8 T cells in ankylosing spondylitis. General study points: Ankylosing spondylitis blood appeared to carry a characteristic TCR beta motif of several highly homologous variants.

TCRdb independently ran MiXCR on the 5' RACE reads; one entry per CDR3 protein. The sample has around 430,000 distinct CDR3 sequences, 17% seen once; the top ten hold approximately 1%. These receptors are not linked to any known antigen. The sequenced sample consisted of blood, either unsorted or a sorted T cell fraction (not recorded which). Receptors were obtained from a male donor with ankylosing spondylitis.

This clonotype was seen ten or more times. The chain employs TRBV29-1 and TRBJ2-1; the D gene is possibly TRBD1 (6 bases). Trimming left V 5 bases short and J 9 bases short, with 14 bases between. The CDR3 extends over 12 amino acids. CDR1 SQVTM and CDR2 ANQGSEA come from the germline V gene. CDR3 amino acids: CSVKTGRSEQFF. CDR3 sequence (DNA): TGCAGCGTTAAGACAGGACGAAGTGAGCAGTTCTTC.

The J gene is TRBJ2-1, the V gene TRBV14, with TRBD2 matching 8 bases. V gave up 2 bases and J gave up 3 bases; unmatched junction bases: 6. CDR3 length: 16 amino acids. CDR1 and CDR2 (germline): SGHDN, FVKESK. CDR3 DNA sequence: TGTGCCAGCAGCCAATCGGGACTAGGGTTCTACAATGAGCAGTTCTTC. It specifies CASSQSGLGFYNEQFF.

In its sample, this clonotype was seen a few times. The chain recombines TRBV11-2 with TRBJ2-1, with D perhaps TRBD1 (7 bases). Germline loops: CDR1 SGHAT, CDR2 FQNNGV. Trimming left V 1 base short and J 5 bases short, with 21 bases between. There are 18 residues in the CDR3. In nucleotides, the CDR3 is TGTGCCAGCAGCTTAGGAAGGACGGGGGACAGAATACACAATGAGCAGTTCTTC. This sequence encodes CASSLGRTGDRIHNEQFF.

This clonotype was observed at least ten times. CDR3 residues: CASSLLARGPVFTEAFF. The CDR3 DNA reads TGTGCCAGCAGCTTGCTGGCCAGGGGGCCCGTGTTCACTGAAGCTTTCTTT. The chain carries TRBV5-6 and TRBJ1-1; 8 nucleotides align to TRBD1. The V segment lost 1 base and the J segment 4 bases; nucleotides outside the gene matches: 12. Germline loops: CDR1 SGHDT, CDR2 YYEEEE. The CDR3 is 17 amino acids. The full variable domain, with the rest looked up from reference TRBV5-6 and TRBJ1-1, is DAGVTQSPTHLIKTRGQQVTLRCSPKSGHDTVSWYQQALGQGPQFIFQYYEEEERQRGNFPDRFSGHQFPNYSSELNVNALLLGDSALYLCASSLLARGPVFTEAFFGQGTRLTVV.

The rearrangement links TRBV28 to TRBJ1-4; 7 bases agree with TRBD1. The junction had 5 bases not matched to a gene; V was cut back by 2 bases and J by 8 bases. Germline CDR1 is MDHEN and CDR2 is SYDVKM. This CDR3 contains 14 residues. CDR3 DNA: TGTGCCAGCAGTTTAGAGACAGGGTTCGAAAAACTGTTTTTT. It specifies CASSLETGFEKLFF.

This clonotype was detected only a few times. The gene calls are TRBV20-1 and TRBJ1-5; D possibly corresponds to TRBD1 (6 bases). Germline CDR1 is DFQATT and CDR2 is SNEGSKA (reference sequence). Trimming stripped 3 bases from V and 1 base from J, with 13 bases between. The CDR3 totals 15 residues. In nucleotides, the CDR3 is TGCAGTGCTAGCCCACGTACAGGGAGCAATCAGCCCCAGCATTTT. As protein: CSASPRTGSNQPQHF.

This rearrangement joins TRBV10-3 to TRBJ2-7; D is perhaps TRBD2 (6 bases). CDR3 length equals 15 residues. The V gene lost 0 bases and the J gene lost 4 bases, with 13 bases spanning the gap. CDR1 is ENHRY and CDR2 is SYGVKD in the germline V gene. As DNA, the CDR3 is TGTGCCATCAGTGAGTCGGGCGGGGCGCCATACGAGCAGTACTTC. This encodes CAISESGGAPYEQYF.

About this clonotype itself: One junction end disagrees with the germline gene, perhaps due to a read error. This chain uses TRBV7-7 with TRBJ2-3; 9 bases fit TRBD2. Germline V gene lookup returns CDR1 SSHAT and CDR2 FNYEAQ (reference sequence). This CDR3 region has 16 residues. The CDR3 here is CASSLGGGGATDTQYF. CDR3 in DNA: TGTGCTAGCAGCTTAGGAGGCGGGGGGGCGACAGATACGCAGTATTTT.

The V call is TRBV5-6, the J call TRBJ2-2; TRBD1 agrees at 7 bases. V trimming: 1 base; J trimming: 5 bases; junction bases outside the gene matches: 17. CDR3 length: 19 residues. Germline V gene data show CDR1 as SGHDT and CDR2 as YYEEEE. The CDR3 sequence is CASSLTLQPGQSFTGELFF. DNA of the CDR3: TGTGCCAGCAGCTTGACGCTACAACCGGGACAGAGTTTTACCGGGGAGCTGTTTTTT.

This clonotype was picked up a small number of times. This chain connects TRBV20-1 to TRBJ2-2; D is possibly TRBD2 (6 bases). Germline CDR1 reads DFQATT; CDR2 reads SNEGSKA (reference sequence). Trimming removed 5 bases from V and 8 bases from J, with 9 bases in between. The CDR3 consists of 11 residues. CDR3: CSAGGFGELFF. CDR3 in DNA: TGCAGTGCTGGGGGGTTTGGGGAGCTGTTTTTT.

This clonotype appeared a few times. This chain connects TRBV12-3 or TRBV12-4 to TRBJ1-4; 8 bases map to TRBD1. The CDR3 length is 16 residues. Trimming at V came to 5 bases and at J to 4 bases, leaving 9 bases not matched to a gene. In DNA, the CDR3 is TGTGCCAGCAGTCGCCTAAGGACAGGGCATAATGAAAAACTGTTTTTT. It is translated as CASSRLRTGHNEKLFF.

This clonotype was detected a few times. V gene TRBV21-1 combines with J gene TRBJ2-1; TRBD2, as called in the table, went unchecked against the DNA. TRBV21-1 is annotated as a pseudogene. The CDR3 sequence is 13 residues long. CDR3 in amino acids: CASSKRGGSEQFF. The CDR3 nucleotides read TGTGCCAGCAGCAAACGGGGGGGCAGTGAGCAGTTCTTC.

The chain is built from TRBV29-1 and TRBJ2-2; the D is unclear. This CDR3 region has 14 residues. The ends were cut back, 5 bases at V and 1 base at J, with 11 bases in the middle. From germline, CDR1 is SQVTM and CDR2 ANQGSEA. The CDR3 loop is CSVPSTMNTGELFF. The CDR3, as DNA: TGCAGCGTTCCTTCAACAATGAACACCGGGGAGCTGTTTTTT.

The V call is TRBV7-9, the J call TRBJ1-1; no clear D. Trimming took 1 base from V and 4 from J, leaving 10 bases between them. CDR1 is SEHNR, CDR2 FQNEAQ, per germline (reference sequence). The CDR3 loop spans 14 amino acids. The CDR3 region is CASSLGSGVTEAFF. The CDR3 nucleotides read TGTGCCAGCAGCTTAGGGAGCGGGGTCACTGAAGCTTTCTTT.

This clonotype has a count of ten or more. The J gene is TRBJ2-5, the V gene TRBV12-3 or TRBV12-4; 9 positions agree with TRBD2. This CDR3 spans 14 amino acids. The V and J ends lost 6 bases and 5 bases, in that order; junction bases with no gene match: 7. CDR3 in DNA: TGTGCCAGCAGCCAGACTAGCGGCCCGGAGACCCAGTACTTC. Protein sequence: CASSQTSGPETQYF.

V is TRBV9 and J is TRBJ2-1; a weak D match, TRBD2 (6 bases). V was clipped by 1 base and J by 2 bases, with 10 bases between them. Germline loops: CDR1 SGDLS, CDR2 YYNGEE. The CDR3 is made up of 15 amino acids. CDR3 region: CASSVIAGTYNEQFF. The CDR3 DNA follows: TGTGCCAGCAGCGTAATTGCGGGGACCTACAATGAGCAGTTCTTC.

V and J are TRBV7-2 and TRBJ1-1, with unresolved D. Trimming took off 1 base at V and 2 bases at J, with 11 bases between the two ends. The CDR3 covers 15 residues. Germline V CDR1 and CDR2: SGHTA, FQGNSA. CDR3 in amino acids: CASSLEAHPNTEAFF. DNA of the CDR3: TGTGCCAGCAGCTTAGAGGCCCACCCAAACACTGAAGCTTTCTTT.

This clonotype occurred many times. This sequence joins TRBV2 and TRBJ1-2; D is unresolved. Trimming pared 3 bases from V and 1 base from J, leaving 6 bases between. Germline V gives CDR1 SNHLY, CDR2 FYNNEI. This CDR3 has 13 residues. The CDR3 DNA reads TGTGCCAGCAGTGAGGAGGTTAACTATGGCTACACCTTC. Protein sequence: CASSEEVNYGYTF.

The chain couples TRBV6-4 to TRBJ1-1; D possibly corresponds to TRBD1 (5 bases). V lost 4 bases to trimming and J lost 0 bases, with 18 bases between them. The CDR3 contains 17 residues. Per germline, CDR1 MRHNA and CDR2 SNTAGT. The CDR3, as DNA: TGTGCCAGCAGTGGACCACAGGTTCCGGTTATGAACACTGAAGCTTTCTTT. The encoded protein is CASSGPQVPVMNTEAFF.

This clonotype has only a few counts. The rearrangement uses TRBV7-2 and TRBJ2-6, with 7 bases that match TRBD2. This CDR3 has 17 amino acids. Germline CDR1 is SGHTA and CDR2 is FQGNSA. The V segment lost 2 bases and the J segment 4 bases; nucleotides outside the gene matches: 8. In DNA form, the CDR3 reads TGTGCCAGCAGCTTACGGTGGGAGGGCCTAGGGGCCAACGTCCTGACTTTC. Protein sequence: CASSLRWEGLGANVLTF. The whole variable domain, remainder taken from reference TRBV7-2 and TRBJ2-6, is GAGVSQSPSNKVTEKGKDVELRCDPISGHTALYWYRQSLGQGLEFLIYFQGNSAPDKSGLPSDRFSAERTGGSVSTLTIQRTQQEDSAVYLCASSLRWEGLGANVLTFGAGSRLTVL.